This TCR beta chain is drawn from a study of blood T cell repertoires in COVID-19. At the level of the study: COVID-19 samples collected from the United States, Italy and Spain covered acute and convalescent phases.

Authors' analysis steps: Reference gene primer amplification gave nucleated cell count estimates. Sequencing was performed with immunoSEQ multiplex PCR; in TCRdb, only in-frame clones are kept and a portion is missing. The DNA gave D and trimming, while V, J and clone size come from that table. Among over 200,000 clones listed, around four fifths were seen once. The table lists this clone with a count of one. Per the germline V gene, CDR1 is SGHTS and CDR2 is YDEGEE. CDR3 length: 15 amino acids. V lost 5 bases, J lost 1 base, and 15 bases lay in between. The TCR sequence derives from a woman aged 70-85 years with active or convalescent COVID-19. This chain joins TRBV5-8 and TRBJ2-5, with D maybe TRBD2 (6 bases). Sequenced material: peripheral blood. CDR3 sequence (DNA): TGTGCCAGCAGAAAACTTAGCGGCATCCAAGAGACCCAGTACTTC. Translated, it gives CASRKLSGIQETQYF.